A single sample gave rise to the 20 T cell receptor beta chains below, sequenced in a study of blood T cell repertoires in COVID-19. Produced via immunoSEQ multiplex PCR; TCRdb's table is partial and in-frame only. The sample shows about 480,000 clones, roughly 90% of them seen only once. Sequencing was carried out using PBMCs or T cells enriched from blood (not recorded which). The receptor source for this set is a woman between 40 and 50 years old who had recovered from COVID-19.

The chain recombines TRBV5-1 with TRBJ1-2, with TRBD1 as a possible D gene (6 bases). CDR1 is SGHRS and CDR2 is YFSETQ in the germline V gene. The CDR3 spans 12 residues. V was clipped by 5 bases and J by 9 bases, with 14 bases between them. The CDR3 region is CASSLYRVSYTF. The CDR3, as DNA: TGCGCCAGCAGTTTATACAGGGTTAGCTACACCTTC. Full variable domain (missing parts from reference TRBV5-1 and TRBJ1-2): KAGVTQTPRYLIKTRGQQVTLSCSPISGHRSVSWYQQTPGQGLQFLFEYFSETQRNKGNFPGRFSGRQFSNSRSEMNVSTLELGDSALYLCASSLYRVSYTFGSGTRLTVV.

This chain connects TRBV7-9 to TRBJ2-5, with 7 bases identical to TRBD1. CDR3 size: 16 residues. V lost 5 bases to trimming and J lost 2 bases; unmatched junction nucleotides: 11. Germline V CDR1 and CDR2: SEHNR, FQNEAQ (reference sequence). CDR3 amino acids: CASSPGTDVTQETQYF. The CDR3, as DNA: TGTGCCAGCAGCCCCGGGACAGACGTGACTCAAGAGACCCAGTACTTC.

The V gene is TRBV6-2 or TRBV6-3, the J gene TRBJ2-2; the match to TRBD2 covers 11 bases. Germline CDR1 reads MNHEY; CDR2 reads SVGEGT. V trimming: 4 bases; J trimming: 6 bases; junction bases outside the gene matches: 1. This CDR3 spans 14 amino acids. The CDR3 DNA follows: TGTGCCAGCAGTTTTAGCGGGAGGGCCGGGGAGCTGTTTTTT. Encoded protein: CASSFSGRAGELFF.

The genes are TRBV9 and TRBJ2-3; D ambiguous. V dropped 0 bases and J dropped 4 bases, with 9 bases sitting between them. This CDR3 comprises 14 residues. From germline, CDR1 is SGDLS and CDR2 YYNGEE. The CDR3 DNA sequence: TGTGCCAGCAGCGTAGAGTGGCAGTCAGATACGCAGTATTTT. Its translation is CASSVEWQSDTQYF. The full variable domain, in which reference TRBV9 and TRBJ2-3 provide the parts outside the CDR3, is DSGVTQTPKHLITATGQRVTLRCSPRSGDLSVYWYQQSLDQGLQFLIQYYNGEERAKGNILERFSAQQFPDLHSELNLSSLELGDSALYFCASSVEWQSDTQYFGPGTRLTVL.

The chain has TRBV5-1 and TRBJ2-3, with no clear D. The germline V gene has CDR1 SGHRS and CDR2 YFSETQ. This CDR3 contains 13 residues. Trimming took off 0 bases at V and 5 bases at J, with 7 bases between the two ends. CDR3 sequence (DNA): TGCGCCAGCAGCTTGGCTTCAGGAGATACGCAGTATTTT. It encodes CASSLASGDTQYF.

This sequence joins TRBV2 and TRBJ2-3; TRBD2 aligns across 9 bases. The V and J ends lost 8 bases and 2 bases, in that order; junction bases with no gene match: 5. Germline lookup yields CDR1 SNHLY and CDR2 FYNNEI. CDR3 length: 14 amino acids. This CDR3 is CASRLAGTTDTQYF. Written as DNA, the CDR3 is TGTGCCAGCCGGCTAGCGGGGACCACAGATACGCAGTATTTT.

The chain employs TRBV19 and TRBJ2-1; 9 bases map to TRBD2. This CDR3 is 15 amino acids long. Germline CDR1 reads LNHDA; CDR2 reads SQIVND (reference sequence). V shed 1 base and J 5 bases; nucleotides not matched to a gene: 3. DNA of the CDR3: TGTGCCAGTAGTATAGGGGCTAGCGGGAACAATGAGCAGTTCTTC. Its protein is CASSIGASGNNEQFF.

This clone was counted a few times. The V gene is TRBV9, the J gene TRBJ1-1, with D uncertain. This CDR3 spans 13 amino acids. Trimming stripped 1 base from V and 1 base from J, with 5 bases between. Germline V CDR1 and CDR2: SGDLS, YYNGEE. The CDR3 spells CASSVFQNTEAFF. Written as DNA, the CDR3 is TGTGCCAGCAGCGTATTCCAGAACACTGAAGCTTTCTTT.

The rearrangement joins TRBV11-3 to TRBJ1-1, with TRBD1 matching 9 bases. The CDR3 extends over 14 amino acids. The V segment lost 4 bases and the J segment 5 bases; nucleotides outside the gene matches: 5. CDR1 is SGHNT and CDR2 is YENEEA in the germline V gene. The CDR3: CASSSRTGETEAFF. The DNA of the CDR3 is TGTGCCAGCAGCTCAAGGACAGGGGAGACTGAAGCTTTCTTT.

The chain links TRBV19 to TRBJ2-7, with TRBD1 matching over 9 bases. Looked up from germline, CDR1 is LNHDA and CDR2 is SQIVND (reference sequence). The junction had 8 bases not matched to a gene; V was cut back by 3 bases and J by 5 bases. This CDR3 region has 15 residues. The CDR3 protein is CASSIAADRGDEQYF. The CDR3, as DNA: TGTGCCAGTAGTATCGCCGCGGACAGGGGTGACGAGCAGTACTTC.

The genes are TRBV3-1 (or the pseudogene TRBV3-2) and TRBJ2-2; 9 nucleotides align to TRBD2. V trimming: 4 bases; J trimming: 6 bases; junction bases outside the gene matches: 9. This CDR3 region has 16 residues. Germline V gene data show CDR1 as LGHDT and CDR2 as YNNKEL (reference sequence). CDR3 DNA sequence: TGTGCCAGCAGCCCCCTGGCTAGCGGGAATTCCGGGGAGCTGTTTTTT. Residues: CASSPLASGNSGELFF.

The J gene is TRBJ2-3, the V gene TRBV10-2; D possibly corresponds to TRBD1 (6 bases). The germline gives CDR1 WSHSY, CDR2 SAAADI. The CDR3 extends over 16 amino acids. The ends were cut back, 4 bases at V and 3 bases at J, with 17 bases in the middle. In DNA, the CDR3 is TGCGCCAGCAGTGGGGCGACGGCACAGGGTACAGATACGCAGTATTTT. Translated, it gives CASSGATAQGTDTQYF.

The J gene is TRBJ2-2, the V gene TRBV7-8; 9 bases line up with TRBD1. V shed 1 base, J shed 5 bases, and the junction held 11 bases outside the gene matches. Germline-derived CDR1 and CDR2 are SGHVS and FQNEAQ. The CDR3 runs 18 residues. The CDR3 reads CASSLGVGTGILTGELFF. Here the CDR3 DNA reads TGTGCCAGCAGCTTAGGGGTCGGGACAGGGATCTTGACCGGGGAGCTGTTTTTT.

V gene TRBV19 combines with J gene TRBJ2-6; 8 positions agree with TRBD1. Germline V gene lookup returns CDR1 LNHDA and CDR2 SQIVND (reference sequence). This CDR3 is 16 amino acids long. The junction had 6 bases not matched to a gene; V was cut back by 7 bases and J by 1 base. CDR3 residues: CASTRTGPSGANVLTF. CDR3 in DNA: TGTGCCAGTACGAGGACAGGGCCATCTGGGGCCAACGTCCTGACTTTC.

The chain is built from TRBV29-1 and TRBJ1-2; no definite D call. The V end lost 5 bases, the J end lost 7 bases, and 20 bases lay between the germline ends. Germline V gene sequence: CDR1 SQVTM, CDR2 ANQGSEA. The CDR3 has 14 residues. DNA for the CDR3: TGCAGCGTTTCCAATAACCCGGGAGAGGGTGGCTACACCTTC. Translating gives CSVSNNPGEGGYTF.

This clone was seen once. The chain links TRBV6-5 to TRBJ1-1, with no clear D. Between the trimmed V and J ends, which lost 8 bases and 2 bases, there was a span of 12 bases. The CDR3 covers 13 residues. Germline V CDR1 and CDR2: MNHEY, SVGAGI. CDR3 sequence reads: CASLSDFNTEAFF. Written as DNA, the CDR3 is TGTGCCAGCCTATCAGACTTTAACACTGAAGCTTTCTTT.

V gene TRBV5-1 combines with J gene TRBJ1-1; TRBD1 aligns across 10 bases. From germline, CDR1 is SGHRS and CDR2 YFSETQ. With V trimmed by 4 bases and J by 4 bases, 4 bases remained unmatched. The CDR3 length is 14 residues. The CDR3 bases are TGCGCCAGCAGCCTATGGACAGGGGGCACTGAAGCTTTCTTT. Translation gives CASSLWTGGTEAFF.

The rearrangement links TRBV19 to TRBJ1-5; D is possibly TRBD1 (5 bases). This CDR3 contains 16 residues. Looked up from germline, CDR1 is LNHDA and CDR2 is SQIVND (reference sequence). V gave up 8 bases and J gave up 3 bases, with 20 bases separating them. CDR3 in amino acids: CASHPRVRGINQPQHF. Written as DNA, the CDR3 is TGTGCCAGTCATCCCCGTGTTCGGGGGATCAATCAGCCCCAGCATTTT.

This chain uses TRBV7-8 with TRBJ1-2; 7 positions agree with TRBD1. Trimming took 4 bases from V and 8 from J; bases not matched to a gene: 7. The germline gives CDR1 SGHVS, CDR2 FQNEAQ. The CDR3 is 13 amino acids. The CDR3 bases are TGTGCCAGCAGCTCCACAGGGGTATGGGGCTACACCTTC. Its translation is CASSSTGVWGYTF.

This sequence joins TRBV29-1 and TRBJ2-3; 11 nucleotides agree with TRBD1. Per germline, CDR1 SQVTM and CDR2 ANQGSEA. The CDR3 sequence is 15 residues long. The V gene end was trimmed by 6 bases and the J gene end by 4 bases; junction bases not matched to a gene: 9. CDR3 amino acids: CSVPPGTGGSDTQYF. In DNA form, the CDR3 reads TGCAGCGTCCCCCCCGGGACAGGGGGTTCAGATACGCAGTATTTT.